The rows below give T cell receptor beta chains drawn from one sample of a study of OX40 agonist ivuxolimab in advanced cancers. TCRdb's table, derived via immunoSEQ multiplex PCR, lists solely in-frame clones and lacks some. This table has 9,500 to 15,000 clones, roughly four fifths appearing once. Sequences were derived from CD4+ or CD8+ T cells sorted from blood, sampled in a trial of the OX40 agonist ivuxolimab. These receptors came from an adult with an advanced solid tumor such as melanoma, head and neck, liver or kidney cancer. Both conserved end residues are part of each CDR3. The D gene is left open where the match is weak. Part of the rows lack a size; the others show once, few, many or a class for expanded clones.

V gene,D gene,clone size,J gene,CDR3 protein,CDR3 DNA
TRBV4-1,.,.,TRBJ2-5,CASKVGETQYF,TGCGCCAGCAAGGTGGGGGAGACCCAGTACTTC
TRBV7-2,.,.,TRBJ2-3,CASSLALPTDTQYF,TGTGCCAGCAGCTTAGCGCTCCCGACAGATACGCAGTATTTT
TRBV6-5,.,.,TRBJ1-5,CASSYFGSNQPQHF,TGTGCCAGCAGTTACTTTGGTAGCAATCAGCCCCAGCATTTT
TRBV5-5,.,few,TRBJ2-7,CASSLLHQGVGGEQYF,TGTGCCAGCAGCTTGCTCCACCAGGGAGTGGGTGGCGAGCAGTACTTC
TRBV7-9,.,.,TRBJ2-4,CASSLASENIQYF,TGTGCCAGCAGCTTAGCTTCCGAAAACATTCAGTACTTC
TRBV27,.,.,TRBJ2-7,CASSLSGRLSSYEQYF,TGTGCCAGCAGTTTATCAGGTCGGCTCTCGTCCTACGAGCAGTACTTC
TRBV6-5,.,.,TRBJ2-2,CASSYSGRGRTGELFF,TGTGCCAGCAGTTACTCTGGGCGGGGGCGCACCGGGGAGCTGTTTTTT
TRBV6-5,.,.,TRBJ2-2,CASSYSGRLPGELFF,TGTGCCAGCAGTTACTCCGGGAGACTGCCCGGGGAGCTGTTTTTT
TRBV19,TRBD2,.,TRBJ2-7,CASSVGLGYYEQYF,TGTGCCAGTAGTGTGGGACTAGGGTACTACGAGCAGTACTTC
TRBV4-1,.,.,TRBJ2-1,CASSQEDQVNEQFF,TGCGCCAGCAGCCAAGAAGACCAGGTCAATGAGCAGTTCTTC
TRBV4-3,.,once,TRBJ1-2,CASSQDWAGDGYTF,TGCGCCAGCAGCCAAGATTGGGCAGGAGATGGCTACACCTTC
TRBV9,.,.,TRBJ2-7,CASSVGPPLASYEQYF,TGTGCCAGCAGCGTTGGCCCCCCACTAGCTTCCTACGAGCAGTACTTC
TRBV4-1,.,.,TRBJ1-3,CASSQGTLSGNTIYF,TGCGCCAGCAGCCAAGGGACCCTCTCTGGAAACACCATATATTTT
TRBV7-9,TRBD2,.,TRBJ2-1,CASSPPSGREQFF,TGTGCCAGCAGCCCCCCTAGCGGGAGGGAGCAGTTCTTC
TRBV6-5,.,.,TRBJ2-1,CASTDSYEQFF,TGTGCCAGCACCGACAGTTATGAGCAGTTCTTC
TRBV6-5,.,.,TRBJ2-2,CASSRANTGELFF,TGTGCCAGCAGCAGAGCTAACACCGGGGAGCTGTTTTTT
TRBV19,TRBD1,few,TRBJ1-2,CASSLDPGQIYGYTF,TGTGCCAGTAGTCTAGACCCGGGACAGATCTATGGCTACACCTTC
TRBV29-1,.,.,TRBJ2-7,CSVRGQTAYEQYF,TGCAGCGTTAGAGGACAGACCGCCTACGAGCAGTACTTC
TRBV7-8,TRBD1,.,TRBJ1-1,CASSPTGGNTEAFF,TGTGCCAGCAGCCCAACAGGGGGGAACACTGAAGCTTTCTTT
TRBV5-8,.,.,TRBJ2-7,CASSLVAGAYEQYF,TGTGCCAGCAGCTTGGTCGCAGGGGCCTACGAGCAGTACTTC
TRBV19,.,.,TRBJ2-7,CASKRGEEGDEQYF,TGTGCCAGTAAGCGAGGGGAAGAGGGGGACGAGCAGTACTTC
TRBV9,.,.,TRBJ1-2,CASSVGPLGAYYGYTF,TGTGCCAGCAGCGTAGGCCCCCTAGGGGCCTACTATGGCTACACCTTC
TRBV5-6,.,.,TRBJ2-3,CASSLGRSTDTQYF,TGTGCCAGCAGCTTGGGCAGATCCACAGATACGCAGTATTTT
TRBV7-3,.,medium-sized,TRBJ2-7,CASSQGVQTGYEQYF,TGTGCCAGCAGCCAAGGGGTCCAAACGGGCTACGAGCAGTACTTC
TRBV27,TRBD2,.,TRBJ2-7,CASSEDGRDYEQYF,TGTGCCAGCAGTGAGGACGGGAGGGACTACGAGCAGTACTTC
TRBV7-9,.,.,TRBJ2-5,CASRPTSQETQYF,TGTGCCAGCCGCCCGACGAGCCAAGAGACCCAGTACTTC
TRBV7-4,TRBD1,.,TRBJ1-2,CASSLEGQGNYGYTF,TGTGCCAGCAGCTTAGAGGGACAGGGAAACTATGGCTACACCTTC
TRBV28,.,.,TRBJ1-1,CASSLYRADTEAFF,TGTGCCAGCAGTTTGTACAGGGCTGACACTGAAGCTTTCTTT
TRBV7-1,TRBD2,once,TRBJ2-6,CASSEPGGQSRANVLTF,TGTGCCAGCAGCGAACCGGGAGGACAAAGTCGGGCCAACGTCCTGACTTTC
TRBV11-3,TRBD2,.,TRBJ2-1,CASSLARGAGAHNEQFF,TGTGCCAGCAGCTTAGCCCGGGGAGCGGGGGCCCACAATGAGCAGTTCTTC
TRBV5-4,TRBD1,.,TRBJ2-5,CASSTGGTGVQETQYF,TGTGCCAGCAGCACGGGTGGGACAGGGGTCCAAGAGACCCAGTACTTC
TRBV6-6,TRBD1,.,TRBJ1-6,CASSYNIQGNSPLHF,TGTGCCAGCAGTTACAATATACAGGGGAATTCACCCCTCCACTTT
TRBV7-9,TRBD1,.,TRBJ2-2,CASSRGQGITGELFF,TGTGCCAGCAGCCGGGGACAGGGAATCACCGGGGAGCTGTTTTTT
TRBV4-3,.,.,TRBJ1-2,CASSQDLSGGYGYTF,TGCGCCAGCAGCCAAGATCTAAGTGGGGGCTATGGCTACACCTTC
TRBV19,TRBD1,.,TRBJ2-7,CASSMAHRGTYEQYF,TGTGCCAGTAGTATGGCGCACAGGGGAACCTACGAGCAGTACTTC
TRBV27,.,.,TRBJ1-2,CASSFRPGRGYYGYTF,TGTGCCAGCAGTTTTCGACCGGGTCGGGGCTACTATGGCTACACCTTC
TRBV7-8,TRBD1,.,TRBJ1-4,CASSTIGTGDEKLFF,TGTGCCAGCAGCACTATAGGGACAGGGGATGAAAAACTGTTTTTT
TRBV29-1,.,.,TRBJ2-7,CSVGDRSYEQYF,TGCAGCGTGGGGGACCGTTCCTACGAGCAGTACTTC
TRBV21-1,.,.,TRBJ1-6,CASTTQGPYNSPLHF,TGTGCCAGCACCACACAGGGCCCCTATAATTCACCCCTCCACTTT
TRBV7-9,.,once,TRBJ1-2,CASSSLGGLYGYTF,TGTGCCAGCAGCTCCTTAGGTGGACTCTATGGCTACACCTTC
TRBV9,TRBD1,.,TRBJ2-7,CASSVAGTGGYEQYF,TGTGCCAGCAGCGTCGCCGGGACAGGGGGCTACGAGCAGTACTTC
TRBV5-6,.,few,TRBJ1-2,CASRSPGHHYGYTF,TGTGCCAGCAGATCTCCGGGACACCACTATGGCTACACCTTC
TRBV4-1,TRBD1,.,TRBJ2-1,CASSQLTPGQGENEQFF,TGCGCCAGCAGCCAATTAACTCCGGGACAGGGGGAGAATGAGCAGTTCTTC
TRBV21-1,.,.,TRBJ2-7,CASSKGPVSYEQYF,TGTGCCAGCAGCAAAGGGCCGGTCTCCTACGAGCAGTACTTC
TRBV7-9,.,.,TRBJ2-5,CASSLGVGRGQQETQYF,TGTGCCAGCAGCTTAGGCGTTGGGAGGGGACAGCAAGAGACCCAGTACTTC
TRBV7-9,.,.,TRBJ2-1,CASSITEKGEEEQFF,TGTGCCAGCAGCATTACAGAGAAGGGAGAGGAGGAGCAGTTCTTC
TRBV6-5,TRBD1,.,TRBJ1-1,CASRPGQQNTEAFF,TGTGCCAGCAGACCGGGACAGCAGAACACTGAAGCTTTCTTT
TRBV27,.,.,TRBJ1-1,CASSLGGGNTEAFF,TGTGCCAGCAGTTTAGGAGGGGGGAACACTGAAGCTTTCTTT
TRBV6-6,.,.,TRBJ2-2,CASSYFTGFGELFF,TGTGCCAGCAGTTATTTTACAGGGTTCGGGGAGCTGTTTTTT
TRBV5-1,.,.,TRBJ2-3,CASSLADFSTDTQYF,TGCGCCAGCAGCTTGGCGGACTTTAGCACAGATACGCAGTATTTT
TRBV28,.,few,TRBJ1-1,CASSAFRDTSRYEAFF,TGTGCCAGCAGTGCCTTCCGGGACACCTCTAGGTACGAAGCTTTCTTT
TRBV27,TRBD1,.,TRBJ1-2,CASSFAGGGYGYTF,TGTGCCAGCAGTTTCGCAGGGGGCGGTTATGGCTACACCTTC
TRBV19,.,.,TRBJ2-7,CASSIKGRGYEQYF,TGTGCCAGTAGTATAAAGGGAAGGGGCTACGAGCAGTACTTC
TRBV9,TRBD1,.,TRBJ1-1,CASSVGTGGPIDEAFF,TGTGCCAGCAGCGTCGGGACAGGGGGCCCTATCGATGAAGCTTTCTTT
TRBV5-6,.,.,TRBJ1-2,CASSPNGGHYGYTF,TGTGCCAGCAGCCCTAATGGGGGCCACTATGGCTACACCTTC
TRBV7-3,TRBD1,few,TRBJ1-2,CASGEGASGYTF,TGTGCCAGTGGCGAGGGGGCGTCTGGCTACACCTTC
TRBV7-9,.,.,TRBJ2-1,CASSSTLSSYNEQFF,TGTGCCAGCAGCTCAACTTTGAGCTCCTACAATGAGCAGTTCTTC
TRBV28,.,few,TRBJ1-5,CASSLRRSLGNQPQHF,TGTGCCAGCAGTTTAAGGAGGTCCCTAGGCAATCAGCCCCAGCATTTT
TRBV9,TRBD2,.,TRBJ2-1,CASSVGGTSGEQFF,TGTGCCAGCAGCGTAGGGGGGACTAGCGGTGAGCAGTTCTTC